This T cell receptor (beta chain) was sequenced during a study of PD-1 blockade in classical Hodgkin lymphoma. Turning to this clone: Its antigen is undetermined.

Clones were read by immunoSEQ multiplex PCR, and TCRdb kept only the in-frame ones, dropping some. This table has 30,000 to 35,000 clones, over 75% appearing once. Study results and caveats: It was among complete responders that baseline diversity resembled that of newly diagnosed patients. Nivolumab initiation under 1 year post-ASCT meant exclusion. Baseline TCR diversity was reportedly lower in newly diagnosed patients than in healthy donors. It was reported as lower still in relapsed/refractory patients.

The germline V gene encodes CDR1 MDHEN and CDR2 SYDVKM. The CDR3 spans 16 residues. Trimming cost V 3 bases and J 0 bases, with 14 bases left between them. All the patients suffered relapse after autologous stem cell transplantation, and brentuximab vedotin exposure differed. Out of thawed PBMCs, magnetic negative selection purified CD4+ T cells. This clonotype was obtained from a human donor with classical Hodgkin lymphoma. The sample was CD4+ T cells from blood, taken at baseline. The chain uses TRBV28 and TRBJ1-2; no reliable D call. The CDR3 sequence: CASSFIGGGPNYGYTF. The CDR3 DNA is TGTGCCAGCAGTTTTATCGGTGGAGGGCCTAACTATGGCTACACCTTC.